The clone carrying this T cell receptor (beta chain) occurred a few times. The sample originates from a study of regulatory T cells in long-lasting Graves disease. Sequencing libraries for TCR beta were prepared with iRepertoire HTBI primers and Arm-PCR of CDR3 regions. MiXCR was run by TCRdb on the multiplex PCR reads, yielding one entry per CDR3 protein. The repertoire holds approximately 500,000 distinct CDR3 sequences, with 20% to 25% as singletons. Noted time point: persistent/refractory GD, antithyroid drugs over 5 years with positive TRAb. The TCR library was made from RNA extracted from PBMCs. Source: peripheral blood mononuclear cells (PBMCs), taken when the disease was refractory, from a patient treated with antithyroid drugs. This TCR was recovered from a female donor with Graves disease.

This chain's CDR3 is CASSIMAVHEQYF. CDR3 DNA: TGTGCCAGTAGTATAATGGCTGTCCACGAGCAGTACTTC. The chain couples TRBV19 to TRBJ2-7; D unclear. Germline CDR1 reads LNHDA; CDR2 reads SQIVND (reference sequence). This CDR3 is built from 13 residues. The V end lost 2 bases, the J end lost 5 bases, and 10 bases lay between the germline ends.